This T cell receptor (beta chain) comes out of a study of identical twins. The V and J ends lost 4 bases and 10 bases, in that order; junction bases with no gene match: 1. Germline V lookup: CDR1 LNHNV, CDR2 YYDKDF (reference sequence). The CDR3 spans 12 residues. Only healthy Caucasians were included as donors. Template switching added a universal primer site; cDNA carried unique molecular identifiers. TCRdb reprocessed the 5' RACE reads via MiXCR and lists one record per CDR3 protein. The table records 500,000 to 650,000 distinct CDR3 sequences, 20% to 25% of them present only once. With respect to this clonotype: The antigen is not known.

Findings and limits, study-wide: Invariant MAIT and iNKT cells are populations that could partly confound zero-insertion analyses. High-abundance cord blood beta clonotypes had fewer insertions; memory repertoires showed none.

This same sample was also part of a study on yellow fever vaccine responses in identical twins.

The sequencing input was CD4+ T cells sorted from blood. This rearrangement joins TRBV15 to TRBJ2-4, with 10 bases lining up with TRBD1. The TCR was taken from a woman between 18 and 30 years old in good health. The CDR3 bases are TGTGCCACCAGCATGGGACAGGGGATTCAGTACTTC. Translation gives CATSMGQGIQYF.